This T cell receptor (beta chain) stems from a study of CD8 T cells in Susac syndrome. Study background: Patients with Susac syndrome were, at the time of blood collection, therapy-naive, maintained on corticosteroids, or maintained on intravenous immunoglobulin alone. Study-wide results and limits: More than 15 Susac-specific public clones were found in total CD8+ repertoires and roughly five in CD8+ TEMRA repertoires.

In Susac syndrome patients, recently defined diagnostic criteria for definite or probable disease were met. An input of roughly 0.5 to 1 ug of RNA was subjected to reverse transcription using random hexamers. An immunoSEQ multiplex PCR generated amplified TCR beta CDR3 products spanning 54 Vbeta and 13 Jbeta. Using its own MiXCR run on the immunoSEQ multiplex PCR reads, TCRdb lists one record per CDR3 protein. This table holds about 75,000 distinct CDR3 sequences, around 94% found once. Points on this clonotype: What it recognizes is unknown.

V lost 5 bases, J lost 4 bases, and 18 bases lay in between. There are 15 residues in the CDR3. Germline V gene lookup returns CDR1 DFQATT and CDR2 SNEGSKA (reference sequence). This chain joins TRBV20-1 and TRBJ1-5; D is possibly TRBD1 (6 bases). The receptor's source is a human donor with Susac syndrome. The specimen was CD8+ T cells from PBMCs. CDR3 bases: TGCAGTGCTCCAATCATTACAGGGTTAAATCAGCCCCAGCATTTT. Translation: CSAPIITGLNQPQHF.